The 18 T cell receptor beta chains presented below share a single source sample, sequenced in a study of response to subunit inactivated influenza vaccine. Each CDR3 protein gets one entry after TCRdb re-called the RT-PCR reads with MiXCR. The table has under 800,000 distinct CDR3 sequences, 11% to 15% seen once; the top ten hold 5.5% to 7%. The sequencing here drew on PBMCs from blood, taken approximately 15 days before vaccination. All receptors come from a man aged 50-59 years who received an inactivated influenza vaccine.

As to this clonotype: At one of its ends the junction is not consistent with the germline gene, which may arise from a read error. The chain combines TRBV4-1 with TRBJ2-3, with 8 positions matching TRBD2. The CDR3 consists of 14 residues. Germline CDR1 is MGHRA and CDR2 is YSYEKL. The CDR3 DNA reads as TGCGCCAGCAGCCAAGGGACTAGCATAGATACGCAGTATTTT. Translating gives CASSQGTSIDTQYF.

The gene calls are TRBV29-1 and TRBJ1-4; TRBD1 agrees at 7 bases. V shed 3 bases and J 0 bases; nucleotides not matched to a gene: 13. The V gene's germline CDR1 is SQVTM and CDR2 ANQGSEA. The CDR3 extends over 18 amino acids. CDR3 loop: CSVEGLQGHPTTNEKLFF. CDR3 DNA sequence: TGCAGCGTTGAGGGGCTACAGGGGCACCCCACAACTAATGAAAAACTGTTTTTT.

This rearrangement joins TRBV4-1 to TRBJ1-2, with TRBD1 matching over 7 bases. The CDR3 contains 14 residues. Germline CDR1 MGHRA, CDR2 YSYEKL. After removal of 4 bases from V and 3 bases from J, the junction contained 5 bases not matched to a gene. CDR3 protein: CASSPPGQHYGYTF. The CDR3 region has the DNA TGCGCCAGCAGCCCCCCGGGACAGCACTATGGCTACACCTTC.

The sample holds a few counts of this clonotype. The chain couples TRBV2 to TRBJ2-1; TRBD2 might be the D (6 bases). This CDR3 has 11 amino acids. The V and J ends lost 6 bases and 13 bases respectively, with 13 bases between them. CDR1 is SNHLY, CDR2 FYNNEI, per germline. CDR3 loop: CASRKEGFQFF. The CDR3 nucleotides are TGTGCCAGCAGAAAGGAGGGCTTTCAGTTCTTC.

The chain uses TRBV27 and TRBJ2-7; D is undetermined. V lost 10 bases, J lost 0 bases, and 19 bases lay in between. CDR1 MNHEY and CDR2 SMNVEV come from the germline V gene (reference sequence). The CDR3 runs to 15 residues. CDR3 in amino acids: CANPNPAFSSYEQYF. CDR3 nucleotide sequence: TGTGCCAACCCTAACCCGGCCTTTAGCTCCTACGAGCAGTACTTC.

This clonotype has only a few counts. The genes are TRBV15 and TRBJ2-7; D call uncertain. Germline V CDR1 and CDR2: LNHNV, YYDKDF (reference sequence). This CDR3 region has 13 residues. Trimming stripped 0 bases from V and 3 bases from J, with 6 bases between. The CDR3 loop is CATSRDHSYEQYF. CDR3 in DNA: TGTGCCACCAGCAGAGACCACAGCTACGAGCAGTACTTC.

This clonotype was counted ten times or more. This chain uses TRBV5-1 with TRBJ2-7; D remains ambiguous. The CDR3 runs 14 residues. Looked up from germline, CDR1 is SGHRS and CDR2 is YFSETQ. V was trimmed by 0 bases and J by 0 bases, leaving 7 bases between them. The CDR3 loop reads CASSLVESSYEQYF. DNA of the CDR3: TGCGCCAGCAGCTTGGTGGAAAGCTCCTACGAGCAGTACTTC.

The chain links TRBV29-1 to TRBJ2-5; 14 bases map to TRBD2. With V trimmed by 5 bases and J by 2 bases, 10 bases remained unmatched. Germline V gives CDR1 SQVTM, CDR2 ANQGSEA. The CDR3 has 17 amino acids. The chain's CDR3 is CSVPWTSGRRGQETQYF. DNA for the CDR3: TGCAGCGTTCCTTGGACTAGCGGGAGGAGAGGGCAAGAGACCCAGTACTTC.

This clonotype has just a few counts. V and J are TRBV20-1 and TRBJ2-3, with 9 bases matching TRBD2. The V segment lost 5 bases and the J segment 3 bases; nucleotides outside the gene matches: 12. Germline assignment: CDR1 DFQATT and CDR2 SNEGSKA (reference sequence). This CDR3 spans 16 amino acids. The CDR3 nucleotides are TGCAGTGCTCAGGTGGCTAGCGGGGTCCAGACAGATACGCAGTATTTT. Encoded protein: CSAQVASGVQTDTQYF.

The table lists this clonotype with many counts. The chain joins TRBV3-1 to TRBJ2-7; possibly TRBD2 for D (5 bases). Per germline, CDR1 LGHDT and CDR2 YNNKEL (reference sequence). The CDR3 contains 15 residues. Between the trimmed V and J ends, which lost 4 bases and 4 bases, there was a span of 17 bases. In DNA, the CDR3 is TGTGCCAGCAGCCCCTGGGCCCAGGAGGATTACGAGCAGTACTTC. Translation: CASSPWAQEDYEQYF.

This clonotype has just a few counts. The J gene is TRBJ1-5, the V gene TRBV12-3 or TRBV12-4, with a weak D call TRBD1 (5 bases). The CDR3 extends over 16 amino acids. Deletions cut 2 bases from V and 6 bases from J, with 17 bases between. CDR3 region: CASSLSAYPGTQPQHF. In DNA form, the CDR3 reads TGTGCCAGCAGTTTATCGGCCTACCCAGGGACTCAGCCCCAGCATTTT.

The table lists this clonotype with many counts. The chain joins TRBV4-2 to TRBJ1-1; D is undetermined. This CDR3 is built from 13 residues. CDR1 LGHNA and CDR2 YNFKEQ come from the germline V gene. The V gene lost 1 base and the J gene lost 0 bases, with 3 bases spanning the gap. In DNA, the CDR3 is TGTGCCAGCAGCCAAGCGATGAACACTGAAGCTTTCTTT. Protein sequence: CASSQAMNTEAFF.

This clonotype was recorded many times. This chain connects TRBV24-1 to TRBJ2-2; TRBD1 might be the D (6 bases). V was pared by 2 bases and J by 3 bases, with 6 bases between. The CDR3 extends over 14 amino acids. Germline V gives CDR1 KGHDR, CDR2 SFDVKD. This CDR3 reads CATSDWTDTGELFF. CDR3 DNA: TGTGCCACCAGTGATTGGACAGACACCGGGGAGCTGTTTTTT.

In its sample, this clonotype was seen many times. This rearrangement joins TRBV6-2 or TRBV6-3 to TRBJ2-1, with 9 bases that match TRBD1. This CDR3 contains 16 residues. Germline V gene data show CDR1 as MNHEY and CDR2 as SVGEGT. V was pared by 6 bases and J by 5 bases, with 11 bases of the junction left unmatched. CDR3 protein: CASRMTGGGAHNEQFF. The DNA for the CDR3 is TGTGCCAGCAGGATGACAGGGGGGGGGGCCCACAATGAGCAGTTCTTC.

The genes are TRBV5-5 and TRBJ2-5; 12 bases line up with TRBD2. Germline CDR1 is SGHKS and CDR2 is YYEKEE (reference sequence). This CDR3 is built from 17 residues. The trim removed 3 bases at V and 0 bases at J, leaving 6 bases unmatched. CDR3 sequence (DNA): TGTGCCAGCAGCTACGGGACTAGCGGGCACTACCAAGAGACCCAGTACTTC. This codes for CASSYGTSGHYQETQYF.

This clonotype turned up a few times. This chain connects TRBV3-1 to TRBJ1-3, with 8 bases lining up with TRBD1. This CDR3 has 17 residues. V lost 1 base and J lost 3; bases outside the gene matches: 8. Germline lookup yields CDR1 LGHDT and CDR2 YNNKEL (reference sequence). In DNA form, the CDR3 reads TGTGCCAGCAGCCAAGGATGGAACAGGGGGTATGGAAACACCATATATTTT. This sequence encodes CASSQGWNRGYGNTIYF.

This clonotype was observed a handful of times. The chain is built from TRBV29-1 and TRBJ1-2; 9 nucleotides align to TRBD1. V was pared by 5 bases and J by 4 bases, with 5 bases of the junction left unmatched. The CDR3 consists of 13 residues. The V gene's germline CDR1 is SQVTM and CDR2 ANQGSEA. CDR3 coding DNA: TGCAGCGTTTGGACAGGGGCATTCTATGGCTACACCTTC. Protein: CSVWTGAFYGYTF.

This clonotype was recorded a few times. J is TRBJ1-5 and V is TRBV24-1; D not certain. The CDR3 is 15 amino acids. Germline-derived CDR1 and CDR2 are KGHDR and SFDVKD. Trimming cost V 2 bases and J 6 bases, with 13 bases left between them. The CDR3 DNA reads as TGTGCCACCAGTGATTCTGGGAAAGACGGTCAGCCCCAGCATTTT. Its translation: CATSDSGKDGQPQHF.